The next 12 T cell receptor beta chains were all read from a single sample in a study of cytomegalovirus exposure and HLA in healthy donors. The PCR was carried out with 60 Vbeta primers and 13 Jbeta primers. TCRdb's table, derived via immunoSEQ multiplex PCR, lists solely in-frame clones and lacks some. The table has around 97,000 clones, roughly 80% seen once. Sequencing was carried out using PBMCs. These TCRs come from a man aged 50-59 years in good health and CMV-seropositive.

The gene calls are TRBV4-2 and TRBJ2-5; the match to TRBD2 covers 9 bases. TRBJ2-7 matches the DNA end more closely, so the J call is doubtful. CDR1 LGHNA and CDR2 YNFKEQ come from the germline V gene. The CDR3 totals 15 residues. CDR3 protein: CASSTGAGGLGEQYF. CDR3 DNA sequence: TGTGCCAGCAGCACCGGTGCGGGAGGGCTAGGCGAGCAGTACTTC.

The genes are TRBV2 and TRBJ2-2; possible D gene TRBD1, 5 bases. Germline CDR1 and CDR2: SNHLY and FYNNEI. The CDR3 runs 15 residues. Trimming removed 6 bases at V and 0 bases at J, with 11 bases between. This CDR3 reads CASSPTEPNTGELFF. The CDR3 DNA is TGTGCCAGCAGCCCGACAGAACCGAACACCGGGGAGCTGTTTTTT.

This chain connects TRBV4-2 to TRBJ2-1; D may be TRBD1 (5 bases). Germline assignment: CDR1 LGHNA and CDR2 YNFKEQ. This CDR3 is 16 amino acids long. Trimming took off 2 bases at V and 5 bases at J, with 16 bases between the two ends. The CDR3 protein is CASSQLGRAIDNEQFF. The CDR3 coding sequence is TGTGCCAGCAGCCAATTGGGCAGGGCTATCGACAATGAGCAGTTCTTC.

This clone has just one count. This sequence joins TRBV5-4 and TRBJ2-3, with 9 bases lining up with TRBD2. V shed 3 bases and J 6 bases; nucleotides not matched to a gene: 14. Germline CDR1 reads SGHNT; CDR2 reads YYREEE (reference sequence). The CDR3 covers 17 residues. CDR3 loop: CASSSAGGGRARDTQYF. The CDR3 coding sequence is TGTGCCAGCAGCTCGGCGGGGGGCGGGAGGGCCCGGGATACGCAGTATTTT.

The V call is TRBV16, the J call TRBJ1-1, with TRBD1 as a possible D gene (5 bases). The CDR3 runs 14 residues. The germline V and J ends were trimmed by 3 bases and 2 bases, with 10 bases remaining between them. In germline, CDR1 is KGHSY, CDR2 FQNENV. The CDR3, as DNA: TGTGCCAGCAGCCACAGGGCTTTAAACACTGAAGCTTTCTTT. Amino acid sequence: CASSHRALNTEAFF.

The J gene is TRBJ2-3, the V gene TRBV5-1; 7 bases fit TRBD2. With 6 bases clipped from V and 3 bases from J, the junction kept 10 bases outside the gene matches. This CDR3 is built from 15 residues. Germline assignment: CDR1 SGHRS and CDR2 YFSETQ. CDR3 DNA sequence: TGCGCCAGCAATCCGTCCGGGGAGGGAACAGATACGCAGTATTTT. Its protein is CASNPSGEGTDTQYF.

This clone is a singleton in its sample. The chain uses TRBV11-3 and TRBJ2-7; no definite D call. Trimming removed 4 bases from V and 3 bases from J, with 10 bases in between. The CDR3 extends over 13 amino acids. Germline CDR1 reads SGHNT; CDR2 reads YENEEA. CDR3 in amino acids: CASSSPPGYEQYF. CDR3 DNA: TGTGCCAGCAGCTCCCCCCCGGGCTACGAGCAGTACTTC. The full variable domain, rest sourced from reference TRBV11-3 and TRBJ2-7, is EAGVVQSPRYKIIEKKQPVAFWCNPISGHNTLYWYLQNLGQGPELLIRYENEEAVDDSQLPKDRFSAERLKGVDSTLKIQPAELGDSAVYLCASSSPPGYEQYFGPGTRLTVT.

V usage is TRBV30 and J usage is TRBJ2-2; TRBD2 agrees at 9 bases. The trim removed 7 bases at V and 0 bases at J, leaving 3 bases unmatched. This CDR3 is 14 amino acids long. The germline gives CDR1 GTSNPN, CDR2 SVGIG (reference sequence). CDR3 bases: TGTGCCTTGACTAGCGGAGCGAACACCGGGGAGCTGTTTTTT. This encodes CALTSGANTGELFF.

The V gene is TRBV7-9, the J gene TRBJ1-5; D not certain. This CDR3 spans 13 amino acids. V shed 3 bases and J shed 0 bases, with 3 bases lying between them. The V gene's germline CDR1 is SEHNR and CDR2 FQNEAQ (reference sequence). In nucleotides, the CDR3 is TGTGCCAGCAGCTTCAATAGCAATCAGCCCCAGCATTTT. Residues: CASSFNSNQPQHF.

This chain links TRBV19 with TRBJ2-7; a possible D gene is TRBD2 (6 bases). The CDR3 consists of 14 residues. The ends were cut back, 4 bases at V and 2 bases at J, with 12 bases in the middle. Per the germline V gene, CDR1 is LNHDA and CDR2 is SQIVND (reference sequence). The CDR3: CASSTGGNPYEQYF. The CDR3 nucleotides read TGTGCCAGTAGTACCGGGGGAAATCCCTACGAGCAGTACTTC.

This rearrangement joins TRBV7-8 to TRBJ2-3; the match to TRBD1 covers 7 bases. The CDR3 runs to 18 residues. V lost 5 bases, J lost 0 bases, and 14 bases stayed unmatched. The germline V gene has CDR1 SGHVS and CDR2 FQNEAQ. CDR3 nucleotides: TGTGCCAGCAGCGCTAGAGGGGGCGGGTCTCCTAGCACAGATACGCAGTATTTT. This codes for CASSARGGGSPSTDTQYF.

The chain carries TRBV5-1 and TRBJ1-5, with 9 bases fitting TRBD1. Trimming took 4 bases from V and 0 from J; bases not matched to a gene: 2. Germline CDR1 SGHRS, CDR2 YFSETQ. The CDR3 extends over 15 amino acids. The CDR3 region has the DNA TGCGCCAGCAGCCTGACAGGGGGTAGCAATCAGCCCCAGCATTTT. Translation gives CASSLTGGSNQPQHF.